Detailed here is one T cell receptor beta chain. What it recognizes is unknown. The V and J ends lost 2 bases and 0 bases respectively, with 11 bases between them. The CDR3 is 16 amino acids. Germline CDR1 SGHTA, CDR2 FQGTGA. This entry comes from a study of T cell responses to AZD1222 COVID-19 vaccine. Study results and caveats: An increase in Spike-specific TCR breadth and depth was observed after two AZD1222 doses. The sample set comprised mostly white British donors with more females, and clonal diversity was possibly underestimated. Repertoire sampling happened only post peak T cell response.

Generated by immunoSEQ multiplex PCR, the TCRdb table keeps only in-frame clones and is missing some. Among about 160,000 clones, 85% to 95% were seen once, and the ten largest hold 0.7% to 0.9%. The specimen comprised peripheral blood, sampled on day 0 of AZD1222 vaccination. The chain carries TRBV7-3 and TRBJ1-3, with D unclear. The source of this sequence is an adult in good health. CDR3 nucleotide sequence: TGTGCCAGCAGCTTAGAGGCGGAGGGCTCTGGAAACACCATATATTTT. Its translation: CASSLEAEGSGNTIYF.